This T cell receptor beta chain appears in the sequencing data of a study of spatial heterogeneity in lung cancer. Background on the study: Sequences of the beta chain were consistently detected in greater numbers than alpha-chain sequences. Study results and caveats: Ubiquitous expanded tumor TCRs appeared in blood more at resection than follow-up.

Trimming stripped 3 bases from V and 4 bases from J, with 6 bases between. CDR3 size: 12 residues. The presence of a unique molecular identifier marked each TCR cDNA molecule. MiXCR was run by TCRdb on the 5' RACE reads, yielding one entry per CDR3 protein. The repertoire includes about 23,000 distinct CDR3 sequences, approximately 3% of them detected once, and under 35% sits in the top ten. By sample fraction, this clonotype is medium-sized (0.01 to 0.1%). Its specificity is not known. Time point here: sample taken at primary tumor resection. Tumor, nontumor lung or frozen PBMC supplied whole RNA that was sequenced unsorted.

The rearrangement joins TRBV12-3 or TRBV12-4 to TRBJ1-1, with no clear D. The source material was PBMCs, sampled at surgery. The sequence was obtained from a female donor with early-stage non-small cell lung cancer. CDR3 protein: CASSFSGTEAFF. As DNA, the CDR3 is TGTGCCAGCAGTTTCTCTGGCACTGAAGCTTTCTTT.